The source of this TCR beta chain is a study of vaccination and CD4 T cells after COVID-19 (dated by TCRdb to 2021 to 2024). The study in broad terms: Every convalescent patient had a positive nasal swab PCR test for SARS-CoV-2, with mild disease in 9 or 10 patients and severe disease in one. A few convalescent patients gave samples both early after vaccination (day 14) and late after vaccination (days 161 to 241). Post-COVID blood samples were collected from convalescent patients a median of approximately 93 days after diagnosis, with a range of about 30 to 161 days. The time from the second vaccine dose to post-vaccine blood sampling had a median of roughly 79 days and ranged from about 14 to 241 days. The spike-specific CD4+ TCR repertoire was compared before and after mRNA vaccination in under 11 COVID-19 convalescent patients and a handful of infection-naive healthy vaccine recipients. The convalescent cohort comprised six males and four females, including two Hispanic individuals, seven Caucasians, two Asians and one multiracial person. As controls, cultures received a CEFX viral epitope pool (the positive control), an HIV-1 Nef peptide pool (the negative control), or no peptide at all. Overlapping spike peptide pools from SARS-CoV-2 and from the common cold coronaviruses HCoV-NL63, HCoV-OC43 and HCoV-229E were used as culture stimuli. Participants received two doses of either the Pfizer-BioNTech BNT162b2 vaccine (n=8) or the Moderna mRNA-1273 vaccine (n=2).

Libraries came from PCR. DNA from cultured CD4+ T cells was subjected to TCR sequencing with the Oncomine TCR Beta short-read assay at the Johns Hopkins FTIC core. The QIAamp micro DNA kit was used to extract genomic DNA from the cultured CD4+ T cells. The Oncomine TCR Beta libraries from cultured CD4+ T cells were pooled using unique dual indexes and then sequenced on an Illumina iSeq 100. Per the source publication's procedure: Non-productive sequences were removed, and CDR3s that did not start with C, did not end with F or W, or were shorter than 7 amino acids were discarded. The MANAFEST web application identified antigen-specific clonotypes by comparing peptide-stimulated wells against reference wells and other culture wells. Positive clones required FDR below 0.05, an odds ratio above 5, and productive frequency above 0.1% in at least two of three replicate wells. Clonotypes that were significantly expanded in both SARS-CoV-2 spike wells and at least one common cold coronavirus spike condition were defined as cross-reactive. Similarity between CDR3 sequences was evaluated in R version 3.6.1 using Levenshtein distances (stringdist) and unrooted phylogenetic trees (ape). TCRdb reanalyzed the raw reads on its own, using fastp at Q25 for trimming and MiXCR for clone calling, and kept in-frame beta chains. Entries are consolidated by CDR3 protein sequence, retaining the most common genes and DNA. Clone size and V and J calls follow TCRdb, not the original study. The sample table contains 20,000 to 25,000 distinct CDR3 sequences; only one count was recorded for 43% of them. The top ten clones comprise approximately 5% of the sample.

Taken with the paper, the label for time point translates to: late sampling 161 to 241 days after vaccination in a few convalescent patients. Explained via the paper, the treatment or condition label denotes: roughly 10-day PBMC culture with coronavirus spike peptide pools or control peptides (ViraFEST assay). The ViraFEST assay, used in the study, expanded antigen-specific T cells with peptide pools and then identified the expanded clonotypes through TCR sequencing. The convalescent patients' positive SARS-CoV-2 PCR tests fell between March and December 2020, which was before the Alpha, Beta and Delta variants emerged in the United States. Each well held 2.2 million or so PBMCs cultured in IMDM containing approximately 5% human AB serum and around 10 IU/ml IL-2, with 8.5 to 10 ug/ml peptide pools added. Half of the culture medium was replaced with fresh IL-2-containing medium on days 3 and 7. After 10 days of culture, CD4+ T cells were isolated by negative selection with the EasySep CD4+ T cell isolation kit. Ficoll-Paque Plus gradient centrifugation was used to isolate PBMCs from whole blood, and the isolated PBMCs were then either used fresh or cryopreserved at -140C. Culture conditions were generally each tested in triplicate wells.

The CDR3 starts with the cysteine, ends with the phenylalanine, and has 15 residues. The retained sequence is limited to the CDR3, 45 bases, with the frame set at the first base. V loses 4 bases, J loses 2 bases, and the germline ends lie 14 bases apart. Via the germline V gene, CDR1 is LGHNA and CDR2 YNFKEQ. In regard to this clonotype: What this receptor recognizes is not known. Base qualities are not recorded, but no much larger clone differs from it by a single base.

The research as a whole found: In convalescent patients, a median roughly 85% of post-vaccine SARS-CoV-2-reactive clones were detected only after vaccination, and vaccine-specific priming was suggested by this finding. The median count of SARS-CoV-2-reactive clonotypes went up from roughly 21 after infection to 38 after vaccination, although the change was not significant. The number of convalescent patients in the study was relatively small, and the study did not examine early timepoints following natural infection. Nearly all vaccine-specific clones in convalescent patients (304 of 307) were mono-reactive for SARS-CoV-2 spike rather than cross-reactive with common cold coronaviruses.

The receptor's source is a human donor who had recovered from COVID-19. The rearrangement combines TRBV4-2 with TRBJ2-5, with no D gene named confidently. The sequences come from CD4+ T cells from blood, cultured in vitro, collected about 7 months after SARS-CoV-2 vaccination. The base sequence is TGTGCCAGCAGCCCTACAAGTAGCCTTCAAGAGACCCAGTACTTC. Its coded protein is CASSPTSSLQETQYF.